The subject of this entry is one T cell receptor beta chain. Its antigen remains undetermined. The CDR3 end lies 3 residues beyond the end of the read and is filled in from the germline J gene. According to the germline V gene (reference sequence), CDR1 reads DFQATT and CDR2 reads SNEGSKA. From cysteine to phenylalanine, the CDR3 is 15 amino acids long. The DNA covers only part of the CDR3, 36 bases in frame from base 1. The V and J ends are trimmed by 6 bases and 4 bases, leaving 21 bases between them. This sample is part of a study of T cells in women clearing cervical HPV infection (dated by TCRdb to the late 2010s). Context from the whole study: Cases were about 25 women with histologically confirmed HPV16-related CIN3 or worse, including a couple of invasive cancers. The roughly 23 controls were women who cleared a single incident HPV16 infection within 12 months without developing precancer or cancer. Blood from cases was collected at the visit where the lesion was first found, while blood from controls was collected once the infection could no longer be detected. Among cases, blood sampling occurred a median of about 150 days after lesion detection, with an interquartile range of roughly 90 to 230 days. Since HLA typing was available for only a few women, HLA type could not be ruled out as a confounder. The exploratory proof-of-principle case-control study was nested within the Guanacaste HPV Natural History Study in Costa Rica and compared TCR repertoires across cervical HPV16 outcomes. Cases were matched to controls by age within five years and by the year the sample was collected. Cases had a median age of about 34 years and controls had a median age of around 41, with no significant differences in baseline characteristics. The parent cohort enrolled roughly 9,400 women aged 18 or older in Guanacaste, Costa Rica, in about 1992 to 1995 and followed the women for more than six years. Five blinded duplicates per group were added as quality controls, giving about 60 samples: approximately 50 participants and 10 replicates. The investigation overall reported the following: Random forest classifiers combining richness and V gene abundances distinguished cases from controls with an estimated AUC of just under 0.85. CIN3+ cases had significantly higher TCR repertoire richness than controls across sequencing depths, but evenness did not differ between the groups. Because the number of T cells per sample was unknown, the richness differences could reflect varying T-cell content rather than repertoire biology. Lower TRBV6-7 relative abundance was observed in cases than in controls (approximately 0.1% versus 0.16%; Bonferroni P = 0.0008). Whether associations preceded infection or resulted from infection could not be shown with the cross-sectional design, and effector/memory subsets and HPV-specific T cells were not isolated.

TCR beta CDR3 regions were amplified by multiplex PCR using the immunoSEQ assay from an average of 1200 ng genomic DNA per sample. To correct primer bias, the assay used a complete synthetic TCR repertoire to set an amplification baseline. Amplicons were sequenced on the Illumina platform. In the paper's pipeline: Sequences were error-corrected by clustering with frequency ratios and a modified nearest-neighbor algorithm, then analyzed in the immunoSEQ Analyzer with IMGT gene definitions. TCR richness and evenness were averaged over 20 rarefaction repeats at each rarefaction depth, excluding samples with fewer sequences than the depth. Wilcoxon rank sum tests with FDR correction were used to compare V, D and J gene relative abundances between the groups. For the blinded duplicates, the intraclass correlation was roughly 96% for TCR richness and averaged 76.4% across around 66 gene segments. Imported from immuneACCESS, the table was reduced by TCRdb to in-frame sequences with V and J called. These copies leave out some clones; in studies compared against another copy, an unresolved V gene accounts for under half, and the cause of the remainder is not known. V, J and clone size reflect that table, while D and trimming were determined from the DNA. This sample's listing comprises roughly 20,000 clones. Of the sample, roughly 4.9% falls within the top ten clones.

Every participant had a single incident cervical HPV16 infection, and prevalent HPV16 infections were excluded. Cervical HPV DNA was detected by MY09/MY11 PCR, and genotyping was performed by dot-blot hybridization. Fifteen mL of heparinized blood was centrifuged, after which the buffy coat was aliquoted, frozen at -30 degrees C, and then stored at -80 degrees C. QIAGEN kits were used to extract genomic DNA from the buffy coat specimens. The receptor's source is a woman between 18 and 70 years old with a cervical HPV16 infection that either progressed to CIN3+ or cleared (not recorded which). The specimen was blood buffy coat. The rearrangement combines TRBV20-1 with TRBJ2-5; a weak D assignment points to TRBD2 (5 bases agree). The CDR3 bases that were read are TGCAGTGCCAAGAGCGGCGCTTACCTCAGAGAGACC. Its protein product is CSAKSGAYLRET. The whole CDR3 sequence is CSAKSGAYLRETQYF.